This is a list of T cell receptor beta chains from one sample in a study of T cell responses to AZD1222 COVID-19 vaccine. Sequencing used immunoSEQ multiplex PCR; TCRdb keeps in-frame clones, though not all of them. The profile shows roughly 120,000 clones, roughly 90% of them singletons. This specimen was peripheral blood, taken on day 0 of AZD1222 vaccination. The receptors derive from an adult in good health. The CDR3 runs from the conserved cysteine through the conserved F or W. D genes are given only for firm matches. Size values are once, few and many counts, or a class for expanded clones, and some rows have none.

v_call,j_call,clone_size,d_call,cdr3_nt,cdr3_aa
TRBV5-8,TRBJ1-3,-,-,TGTGCCAGCAGCTTGAGAGTCTCTGGAAACACCATATATTTT,CASSLRVSGNTIYF
TRBV10-3,TRBJ1-6,once,-,TGTGCCATCAGTGAGTCGAAGGTCCCCCCCAGCCCCCTCCACTTT,CAISESKVPPSPLHF
TRBV6-5,TRBJ2-7,-,-,TGTGCCAGCAGTTGGTACTTATCCACCTACGAGCAGTACTTC,CASSWYLSTYEQYF
TRBV4-3,TRBJ2-3,-,TRBD2,TGCGCCAGCAGCCACGGACTAGCGGGGGGGACTAGCACAGATACGCAGTATTTT,CASSHGLAGGTSTDTQYF
TRBV5-6,TRBJ1-1,-,-,TGTGCCAGCAGCTTGGTAGGTACGCGAACTGAAGCTTTCTTT,CASSLVGTRTEAFF
TRBV7-2,TRBJ1-1,-,-,TGTGCCAGCAGCTTATCCCTCCTGGGGTGGACTGAAGCTTTCTTT,CASSLSLLGWTEAFF
TRBV6-5,TRBJ1-3,-,-,TGTGCCAGCAGCCGACAGTCTGGAAACACCATATATTTT,CASSRQSGNTIYF
TRBV7-9,TRBJ2-7,few,TRBD1,TGTGCCAGCAGCCACATTGACAGGGCCTACGAGCAGTACTTC,CASSHIDRAYEQYF
TRBV11-1,TRBJ1-1,-,TRBD1,TGTGCCAGCAGCTTAGATCGGGACAGGGGAACTTTCTTT,CASSLDRDRGTFF
TRBV5-1,TRBJ1-1,-,TRBD1,TGCGCCAGCCAAGGACAGGAGATGAACACTGAAGCTTTCTTT,CASQGQEMNTEAFF
TRBV19,TRBJ1-3,-,-,TGTGCCAGTAGCCGTACACAAAACACCATATATTTT,CASSRTQNTIYF
TRBV28,TRBJ1-2,-,-,TGTGCCAGCAGTTTAATCTCTCGTCAGGGGTCTGGCTACACCTTC,CASSLISRQGSGYTF
TRBV12-3/TRBV12-4,TRBJ1-1,-,-,TGTGCCAGCAGACGGGGGGGGAACACTGAAGCTTTCTTT,CASRRGGNTEAFF
TRBV5-4,TRBJ2-1,-,-,TGTGCCAGCAGCTTGCGTAAGACTGGCAATGAGCAGTTCTTC,CASSLRKTGNEQFF
TRBV19,TRBJ1-4,few,-,TGTGCCAGTAGTAAAACAGGGTATGGACTTAGAGCGACTAATGAAAAACTGTTTTTT,CASSKTGYGLRATNEKLFF
TRBV28,TRBJ1-5,-,-,TGTGCCAGCAGTTTATTCAGGGACACCCATCGGTCCCAGCATTTT,CASSLFRDTHRSQHF
TRBV18,TRBJ1-1,-,-,TGTGCCAGCTCGCGGGACGGGGGACGCATGAACACTGAAGCTTTCTTT,CASSRDGGRMNTEAFF
TRBV2,TRBJ2-3,-,TRBD2,TGTGCCAGCAGTGAAAACGGCGGGGGGGCATATCCGCAGTATTTT,CASSENGGGAYPQYF
TRBV5-1,TRBJ1-3,-,-,TGCGCCAGCAGCTTATTGGATGGCACCATATATTTT,CASSLLDGTIYF
TRBV4-3,TRBJ1-6,few,-,TGCGCCAGCAGCCAAGAAAAGGGACTGGTGAATTCACCCCTCCACTTT,CASSQEKGLVNSPLHF
TRBV24-1,TRBJ1-2,-,-,TGTGCCACCAGTGAGGCAGATTATGGCTACACCTTC,CATSEADYGYTF
TRBV5-1,TRBJ1-3,-,TRBD1,TGCGCCAGCAGATCAGGGGGCTCTGGAAACACCATATATTTT,CASRSGGSGNTIYF
TRBV11-2,TRBJ2-2,-,-,TGTGCCAGCAGCTTGAATGCCGGGGAGCTGTTTTTT,CASSLNAGELFF
TRBV28,TRBJ1-1,-,TRBD1,TGTGCCAGCAACGGAGGGGGCGCGTACACTGAAGCTTTCTTT,CASNGGGAYTEAFF
TRBV6-1,TRBJ1-5,-,-,TGTGCCAGCAGTGAAGCCCAGCCCCAGCATTTT,CASSEAQPQHF
TRBV6-6,TRBJ1-1,once,-,TGTGCCAGCAGTCTCCGGTTGAACACTGAAGCTTTCTTT,CASSLRLNTEAFF
TRBV30,TRBJ2-3,-,-,TGTGCCTGGAGGGGAAATGTGGTGGCGGATACGCAGTATTTT,CAWRGNVVADTQYF
TRBV3-1/TRBV3-2,TRBJ1-6,-,TRBD1,TGTGCCAGCAGCCCAGGACAGGCTAGCTATAATTCACCCCTCCACTTT,CASSPGQASYNSPLHF
TRBV7-9,TRBJ1-1,-,-,TGTGCCAGCAGCCCGAAGATCAGAGTTGGGAGAGAAGCTTTCTTT,CASSPKIRVGREAFF
TRBV7-2,TRBJ2-1,-,TRBD2,TGTGCCAGCAGCTTAGGGTCTGCGGGAGGAGGTAATGAGCAGTTCTTC,CASSLGSAGGGNEQFF
TRBV7-9,TRBJ1-5,once,-,TGTGCCAGCAGCCCGGGGGCGGATTATAGCAATCAGCCCCAGCATTTT,CASSPGADYSNQPQHF
TRBV24-1,TRBJ2-1,-,-,TGTGCCACCGAAGGGTACTCCTACAATGAGCAGTTCTTC,CATEGYSYNEQFF
TRBV7-8,TRBJ1-2,-,-,TGTGCCAGCAGCCCCTCGTTGACGTTGGGGACCGTGGGAGGCTACACCTTC,CASSPSLTLGTVGGYTF
TRBV6-5,TRBJ2-5,-,-,TGTGCCAGCAGTACAGGGCGGGAGACCCAGTACTTC,CASSTGRETQYF
TRBV6-5,TRBJ1-5,few,-,TGTGCCAGCAGAGACACAATCAATCAGCCCCAGCATTTT,CASRDTINQPQHF
TRBV30,TRBJ1-1,-,-,TGTGCCTGGAGCGAACAGACTGAAGCTTTCTTT,CAWSEQTEAFF
TRBV3-1/TRBV3-2,TRBJ2-5,-,-,TGTGCCAGCAGCCAACCAGGGGCCGGACGAGAGACCCAGTACTTC,CASSQPGAGRETQYF
TRBV5-1,TRBJ1-1,-,-,TGCGCCAGCAGCTTGGGGTCCGTCGCCCCGAACACTGAAGCTTTCTTT,CASSLGSVAPNTEAFF
TRBV18,TRBJ1-2,-,TRBD1,TGTGCCAGCTCATCGAGCTTAGGGGGCGCCTCCTCTGGCTACACCTTC,CASSSSLGGASSGYTF
TRBV6-5,TRBJ1-1,-,-,TGTGCCAGCAGTTACTCTGGCGGGCAAAAAGCTTTCTTT,CASSYSGGQKAFF
TRBV5-5,TRBJ1-2,-,TRBD1,TGTGCCAGCAGCTTGGACACAGGGGCAAAGATCTATGGCTACACCTTC,CASSLDTGAKIYGYTF
TRBV30,TRBJ1-4,-,-,TGTGCCTGGAGTGTAAGGAGTGGCGAAAAACTGTTTTTT,CAWSVRSGEKLFF
TRBV14,TRBJ2-7,once,-,TGTGCCAGCAGCCCCACCGAAGGCCACTCCTACGAGCAGTACTTC,CASSPTEGHSYEQYF
TRBV5-1,TRBJ2-1,-,TRBD1,TGCGCCAGCAGCCCAGGACAGGAGTACAATGAGCAGTTCTTC,CASSPGQEYNEQFF
TRBV7-2,TRBJ1-5,-,TRBD1,TGTGCCAGCAGCCCCGGGGACAGATCTCAGCCCCAGCATTTT,CASSPGDRSQPQHF
TRBV5-1,TRBJ2-6,-,TRBD1,TGCGCCAGCAGGGAGGGGACAGGAGTCTCTGGGGCCAACGTCCTGACTTTC,CASREGTGVSGANVLTF
TRBV29-1,TRBJ2-2,-,-,TGCAGCGTTGTCCCTTTTCTGAACACCGGGGAGCTGTTTTTT,CSVVPFLNTGELFF
TRBV10-3,TRBJ1-4,-,TRBD1,TGTGCCATCAGTGATTCCGGGACAGAACTGTTTTTT,CAISDSGTELFF
TRBV5-4,TRBJ2-7,-,TRBD2,TGTGCCAGCAGCGATAGCGGGGGGGCGGGTGAGCAGTACTTC,CASSDSGGAGEQYF
TRBV6-5,TRBJ2-1,few,TRBD2,TGTGCCAGCAGACCGGGACTAGCGGGGGTAAATGAGCAGTTCTTC,CASRPGLAGVNEQFF
TRBV5-3,TRBJ2-1,-,TRBD1,TGTGCCAGAAGCGAAGGGGACAGGGGGCACGAGCAGTTCTTC,CARSEGDRGHEQFF
TRBV9,TRBJ1-2,-,-,TGTGCCAGCAGCGCGTTAACAGTCTCGGGCTACACCTTC,CASSALTVSGYTF